This is a list of T cell receptor beta chains from one sample in a study of T cells after yellow fever vaccination. One entry per CDR3 protein, called by TCRdb with MiXCR from the 5' RACE reads. In the table there are over 200,000 distinct CDR3 sequences, roughly 6.8% of which are singletons. This sample comprised CD4+ T cells sorted from PBMCs, obtained on the day of the yellow fever booster vaccination. Receptors were obtained from a man aged 25 to 40 who received the YFV17D yellow fever vaccine. The CDR3 runs from the conserved cysteine through the conserved F or W. The D gene is left open where the match is weak. Not every row has a clone size; where given, it reads once, few, many or a size class.

j_call d_call v_call clone_size cdr3_length cdr3_nt cdr3_aa
TRBJ1-4 . TRBV4-3 few 17 TGCGCCAGCAGCCAGCATGGGCGGTGGGGAGGAAATGAAAAACTGTTTTTT CASSQHGRWGGNEKLFF
TRBJ2-2 TRBD1 TRBV6-5 few 16 TGTGCCAGCAGCTATACACCGCGGACAGGGATCGGGGAGCTGTTTTTT CASSYTPRTGIGELFF
TRBJ2-5 TRBD1 TRBV20-1 few 15 TGCAGTGCCCCGCCCGGGACAGGGGGCTTTGAGACCCAGTACTTC CSAPPGTGGFETQYF
TRBJ2-2 TRBD1 TRBV11-2 . 16 TGTGCCAGCAGCGCGATTCCCGGGACAGTTCGGGGGGAGCTGTTTTTT CASSAIPGTVRGELFF
TRBJ2-1 TRBD1 TRBV7-2 few 16 TGTGCCAGCAGCTCAAAAGGCAGGACAGGGGGCAATGAGCAGTTCTTC CASSSKGRTGGNEQFF
TRBJ2-4 . TRBV21-1 many 18 TGTGCCAGTAGACCACAAGGAACCGAGTCCTTAGCCAAAAACATTCAGTACTTC CASRPQGTESLAKNIQYF
TRBJ2-2 . TRBV12-3/TRBV12-4 . 16 TGTGCCAGCAGTTTAGATTGGCGGGTGATAGCCGGGGAGCTGTTTTTT CASSLDWRVIAGELFF
TRBJ2-1 TRBD2 TRBV11-2 many 16 TGTGCCAGCAGCCTAGGTGGACTAGCGGTATTGGATGAGCAGTTCTTC CASSLGGLAVLDEQFF
TRBJ2-2 . TRBV6-5 few 12 TGTGCCAGCACCTATACCACCGGGGAGCTGTTTTTT CASTYTTGELFF
TRBJ2-7 . TRBV12-3/TRBV12-4 many 17 TGTGCCAGCAGTTTTATGCCCAACGCACGGGGACCGGGCGAGCAGTACTTC CASSFMPNARGPGEQYF
TRBJ1-5 TRBD1 TRBV25-1 few 14 TGTGCCAGCAGTGAGACAGGGTATTATCAGCCCCAGCATTTT CASSETGYYQPQHF
TRBJ2-7 TRBD2 TRBV7-2 . 14 TGTGCCAGCAGCTTGCGGGAGGCTTCCTACGAGCAGTACTTC CASSLREASYEQYF
TRBJ2-2 . TRBV21-1 . 13 TGTGCCAGCAGACGACTCTACACCGGGGAGCTGTTTTTT CASRRLYTGELFF
TRBJ1-1 . TRBV6-1 few 15 TGTGCCAGCAGTGAAGCGACGGACAGATATCCGGAAGCTTTCTTT CASSEATDRYPEAFF
TRBJ2-1 . TRBV20-1 many 11 TGCAGTGCTAGGGGGGACAATGAGCAGTTCTTC CSARGDNEQFF
TRBJ2-7 . TRBV6-5 few 15 TGTGCCAGCAGTTACGCCACTACTAGGACCCACGAGCAGTACTTC CASSYATTRTHEQYF
TRBJ1-1 TRBD1 TRBV7-2 many 15 TGTGCCAGCAGCCCCAGCCCGACAGGGGTTACTGAAGCTTTCTTT CASSPSPTGVTEAFF
TRBJ2-1 TRBD2 TRBV6-2/TRBV6-3 . 20 TGTGCCAGCAAGAAAGGTAGACTAGCGGGGGCCCTGAGCTCCTACAATGAGCAGTTCTTC CASKKGRLAGALSSYNEQFF
TRBJ2-1 TRBD2 TRBV7-3 few 15 TGTGCCAGCAGCTTACAGACTAGCCTCTCAAATGAGCAGTTCTTC CASSLQTSLSNEQFF
TRBJ2-1 . TRBV4-3 few 17 TGCGCCAGCAGCCAAGCTCAGGGGAGGGCCACTTACAATGAGCAGTTCTTC CASSQAQGRATYNEQFF
TRBJ1-3 . TRBV12-3/TRBV12-4 . 17 TGTGCCAGCAGCACTACCCCAGGGCCTATCTCTGGAAACACCATATATTTT CASSTTPGPISGNTIYF
TRBJ2-5 . TRBV4-2 many 11 TGTGCCAGCAGCCAAGGGCTCCAACAGTACTTC CASSQGLQQYF
TRBJ2-3 . TRBV9 few 15 TGTGCCAGCAGCGAGGGGACACCTAGCACAGATACGCAGTATTTT CASSEGTPSTDTQYF
TRBJ1-2 TRBD1 TRBV27 . 13 TGTGCCAGCAGTTTTTGGGACAGGGGTGGCTACACCTTC CASSFWDRGGYTF
TRBJ2-1 TRBD2 TRBV5-1 . 16 TGCGCCAGCAGCCGATCCGGGACTAGCGGGAGTAGTGAGCAGTTCTTC CASSRSGTSGSSEQFF
TRBJ2-5 TRBD2 TRBV20-1 . 17 TGCAGTGCCAACCCCATGCGGACTAGCGGAGGGGGAGAGACCCAGTACTTC CSANPMRTSGGGETQYF
TRBJ2-1 . TRBV20-1 few 13 TGCAGTGCTAGTATGTGGGAGGAGGGTGAGCAGTTCTTC CSASMWEEGEQFF
TRBJ2-7 . TRBV7-2 many 12 TGTGCCAGCAGGCGGGCCTCCTACGAGCAGTACTTC CASRRASYEQYF
TRBJ2-2 TRBD2 TRBV5-1 few 15 TGCGCCAGCAGCCTGACTAGCACATACACCGGGGAGCTGTTTTTT CASSLTSTYTGELFF
TRBJ1-5 . TRBV28 many 12 TGTGCCAGCAGTTTAAATCATCAGCCCCAGCATTTT CASSLNHQPQHF
TRBJ2-2 TRBD2 TRBV15 many 16 TGTGCCACCAGCAGACCTAGCGGGAGCTTGGCCGGGGAGCTGTTTTTT CATSRPSGSLAGELFF
TRBJ2-7 TRBD2 TRBV10-3 . 15 TGTGCCATCGGGACTAGCGGGGTCAGCTCCTACGAGCAGTACTTC CAIGTSGVSSYEQYF
TRBJ2-1 TRBD2 TRBV7-9 many 15 TGTGCCAGCAGCCCTCTAGCGGGAGACAGTAATGAGCAGTTCTTC CASSPLAGDSNEQFF
TRBJ2-2 TRBD2 TRBV4-1 . 15 TGCGCCAGCAGCCCAGGACTAGTAAGAATCGGGGAGCTGTTTTTT CASSPGLVRIGELFF
TRBJ1-2 TRBD1 TRBV6-5 . 15 TGTGCCAGCAGTTACCGGACAGGGCGGAACTATGGCTACACCTTC CASSYRTGRNYGYTF
TRBJ2-3 TRBD1 TRBV9 many 15 TGTGCCAGCAGCGTGGACAGGGGGCGCACAGATACGCAGTATTTT CASSVDRGRTDTQYF
TRBJ2-1 . TRBV6-2/TRBV6-3 . 15 TGTGCCAGCAGCCCACCGGGGATTGGGAGCAATGAGCAGTTCTTC CASSPPGIGSNEQFF
TRBJ2-7 TRBD2 TRBV7-2 few 14 TGTGCCAGCAGCCGGGTAGCGGGAGGCTACGAGCAGTACTTC CASSRVAGGYEQYF
TRBJ2-3 TRBD2 TRBV20-1 few 16 TGCAGTGCTTCCCGGCGGGAGAAGGTGGGCACAGATACGCAGTATTTT CSASRREKVGTDTQYF
TRBJ2-1 . TRBV21-1 few 23 TGTGCCAGCAGCAAAGACGGGACTAGCGGTACCATCACGGGTCTCTGCTCCTACAATGAGCAGTTCTTC CASSKDGTSGTITGLCSYNEQFF
TRBJ2-1 . TRBV12-3/TRBV12-4 few 14 TGTGCCAGCAGTAGGGACTACGGGGGCTATGAGCAGTTCTTC CASSRDYGGYEQFF
TRBJ2-6 TRBD2 TRBV9 many 18 TGTGCCAGCAGCGGGGGACTAGCGGGATTTTCTGGGGCCAACGTCCTGACTTTC CASSGGLAGFSGANVLTF
TRBJ2-7 . TRBV7-2 . 16 TGTGCCAGCAGCCCCCTAAAAGTCCGGGATGCCTACGAGCAGTACTTC CASSPLKVRDAYEQYF
TRBJ2-1 . TRBV20-1 few 16 TGCAGTGCTCTCCTGATGGGGTATGTGGACCACAATGAGCAGTTCTTC CSALLMGYVDHNEQFF
TRBJ1-6 TRBD1 TRBV20-1 many 16 TGCAGTGCTGAGACAGGGGGTTGGTCCTATAATTCACCCCTCCACTTT CSAETGGWSYNSPLHF
TRBJ1-6 . TRBV12-3/TRBV12-4 . 14 TGTGCCAGCAGTCACAACTCCTATAATTCACCCCTCCACTTT CASSHNSYNSPLHF
TRBJ1-1 . TRBV6-1 many 12 TGTGCCAGCTCGGTGGTAGGCACTGAAGCTTTCTTT CASSVVGTEAFF
TRBJ2-3 . TRBV12-3/TRBV12-4 . 11 TGTGCCAGCGGGGCCACAGATACGCAGTATTTT CASGATDTQYF
TRBJ1-1 . TRBV25-1 many 11 TGTGCCAGCAGTGGGGGGACAGAAGCTTTCTTT CASSGGTEAFF
TRBJ2-1 . TRBV6-1 . 13 TGTGCCAGCAGCCGCCCCCCGGGTAATGAGCAGTTCTTC CASSRPPGNEQFF
TRBJ2-7 . TRBV3-1 few 15 TGTGCCAGCAGCCCCCTGGGTGCAGGGACCTACGAGCAGTACTTC CASSPLGAGTYEQYF